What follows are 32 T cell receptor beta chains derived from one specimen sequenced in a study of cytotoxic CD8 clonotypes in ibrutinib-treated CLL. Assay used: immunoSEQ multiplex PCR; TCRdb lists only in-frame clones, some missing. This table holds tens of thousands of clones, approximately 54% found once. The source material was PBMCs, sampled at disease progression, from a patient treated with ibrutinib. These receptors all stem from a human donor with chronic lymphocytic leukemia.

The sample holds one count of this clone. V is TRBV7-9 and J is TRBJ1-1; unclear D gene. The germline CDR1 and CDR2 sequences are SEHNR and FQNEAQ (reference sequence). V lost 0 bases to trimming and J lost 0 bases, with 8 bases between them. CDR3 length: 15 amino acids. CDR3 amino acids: CASSLAGSMNTEAFF. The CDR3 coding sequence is TGTGCCAGCAGCTTAGCCGGGAGCATGAACACTGAAGCTTTCTTT. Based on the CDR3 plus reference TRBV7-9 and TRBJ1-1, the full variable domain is DTGVSQNPRHKITKRGQNVTFRCDPISEHNRLYWYRQTLGQGPEFLTYFQNEAQLEKSRLLSDRFSAERPKGSFSTLEIQRTEQGDSAMYLCASSLAGSMNTEAFFGQGTRLTVV.

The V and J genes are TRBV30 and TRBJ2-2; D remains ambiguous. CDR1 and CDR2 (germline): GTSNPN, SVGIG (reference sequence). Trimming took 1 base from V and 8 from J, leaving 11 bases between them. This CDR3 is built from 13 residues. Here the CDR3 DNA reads TGTGCCTGGAGTGAGACCCGCTGGGGGGAGCTGTTTTTT. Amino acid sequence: CAWSETRWGELFF.

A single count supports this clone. The CDR3 sequence: CASSELEGGYTF. The CDR3 bases are TGTGCCAGCAGTGAATTGGAGGGAGGCTACACCTTC. This chain uses TRBV6-1 with TRBJ1-2; D unclear. The CDR3 consists of 12 residues. Germline CDR1 is MNHNS and CDR2 is SASEGT. Trimming took off 2 bases at V and 8 bases at J, with 9 bases between the two ends.

CDR3 amino acids: CASSPLGLAGGGDTQYF. In DNA form, the CDR3 reads TGTGCCAGCAGCCCCCTGGGACTAGCGGGAGGAGGAGATACGCAGTATTTT. This chain links TRBV9 with TRBJ2-3; the match to TRBD2 covers 15 bases. Germline CDR1 is SGDLS and CDR2 is YYNGEE. The junction had 8 bases not matched to a gene; V was cut back by 4 bases and J by 5 bases. This CDR3 spans 17 amino acids. Looking up the rest from reference TRBV9 and TRBJ2-3 gives the full variable domain: DSGVTQTPKHLITATGQRVTLRCSPRSGDLSVYWYQQSLDQGLQFLIQYYNGEERAKGNILERFSAQQFPDLHSELNLSSLELGDSALYFCASSPLGLAGGGDTQYFGPGTRLTVL.

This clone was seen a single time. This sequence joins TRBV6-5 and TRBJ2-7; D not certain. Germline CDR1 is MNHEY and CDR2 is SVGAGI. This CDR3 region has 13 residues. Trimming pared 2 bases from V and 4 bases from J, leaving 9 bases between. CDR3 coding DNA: TGTGCCAGCAGTTACGGGGTTGAGTACGAGCAGTACTTC. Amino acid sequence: CASSYGVEYEQYF.

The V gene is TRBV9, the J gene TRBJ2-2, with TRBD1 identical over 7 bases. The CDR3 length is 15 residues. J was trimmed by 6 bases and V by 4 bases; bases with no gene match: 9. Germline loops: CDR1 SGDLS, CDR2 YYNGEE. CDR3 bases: TGTGCCAGCAGCTCCTCCCCAGGGGGAGCCGGGGAGCTGTTTTTT. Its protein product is CASSSSPGGAGELFF.

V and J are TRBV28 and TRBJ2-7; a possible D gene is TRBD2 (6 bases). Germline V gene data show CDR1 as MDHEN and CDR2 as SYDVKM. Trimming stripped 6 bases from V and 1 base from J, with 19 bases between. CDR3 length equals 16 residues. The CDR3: CASRRPPSVSSYEQYF. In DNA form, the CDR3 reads TGTGCCAGCAGACGGCCCCCTAGCGTCTCTTCCTACGAGCAGTACTTC. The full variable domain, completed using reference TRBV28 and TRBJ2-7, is DVKVTQSSRYLVKRTGEKVFLECVQDMDHENMFWYRQDPGLGLRLIYFSYDVKMKEKGDIPEGYSVSREKKERFSLILESASTNQTSMYLCASRRPPSVSSYEQYFGPGTRLTVT.

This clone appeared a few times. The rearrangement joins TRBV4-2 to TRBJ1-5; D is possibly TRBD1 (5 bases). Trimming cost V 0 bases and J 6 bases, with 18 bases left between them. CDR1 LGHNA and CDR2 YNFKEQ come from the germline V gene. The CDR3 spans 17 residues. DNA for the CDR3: TGTGCCAGCAGCCAAGATTCGGGGCAGGGAGGATTTCAGCCCCAGCATTTT. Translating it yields CASSQDSGQGGFQPQHF.

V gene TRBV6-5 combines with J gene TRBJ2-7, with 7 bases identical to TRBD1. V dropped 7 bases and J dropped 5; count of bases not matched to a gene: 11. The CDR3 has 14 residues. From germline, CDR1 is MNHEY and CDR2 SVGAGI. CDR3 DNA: TGTGCCAGCACCGAACAGGGGAAAAGTGACGAGCAGTACTTC. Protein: CASTEQGKSDEQYF.

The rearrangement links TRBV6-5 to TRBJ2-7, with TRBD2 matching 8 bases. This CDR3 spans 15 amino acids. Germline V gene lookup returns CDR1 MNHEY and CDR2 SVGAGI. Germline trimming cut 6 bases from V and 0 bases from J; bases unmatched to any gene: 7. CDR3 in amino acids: CASRPSGSPSYEQYF. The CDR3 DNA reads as TGTGCCAGCAGACCGAGCGGGAGCCCCTCCTACGAGCAGTACTTC.

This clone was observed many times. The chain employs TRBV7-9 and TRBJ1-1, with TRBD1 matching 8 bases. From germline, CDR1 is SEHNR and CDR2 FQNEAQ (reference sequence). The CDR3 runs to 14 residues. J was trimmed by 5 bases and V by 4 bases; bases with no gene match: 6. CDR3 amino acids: CASSSYRGLTEAFF. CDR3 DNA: TGTGCCAGCAGCTCGTACAGGGGGTTGACTGAAGCTTTCTTT.

CDR3 bases: TGTGCCAGCAGCGTGGAGAACTATGGCTACACCTTC. This encodes CASSVENYGYTF. V gene TRBV9 combines with J gene TRBJ1-2; D gene ambiguous. V lost 2 bases and J 2 bases, leaving 4 bases between the germline ends. This CDR3 has 12 residues. CDR1 SGDLS and CDR2 YYNGEE come from the germline V gene.

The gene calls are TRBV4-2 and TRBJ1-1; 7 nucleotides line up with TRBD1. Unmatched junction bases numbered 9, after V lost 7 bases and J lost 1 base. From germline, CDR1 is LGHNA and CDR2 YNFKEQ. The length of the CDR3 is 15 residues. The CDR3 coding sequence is TGTGCCAGCACCCGACGTGGACAGGCGAACACTGAAGCTTTCTTT. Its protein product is CASTRRGQANTEAFF.

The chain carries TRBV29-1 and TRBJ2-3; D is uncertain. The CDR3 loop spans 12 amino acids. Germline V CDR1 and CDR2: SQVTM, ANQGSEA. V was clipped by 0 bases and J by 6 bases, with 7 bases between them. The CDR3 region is CSVEDQRDTQYF. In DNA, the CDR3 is TGCAGCGTTGAAGATCAAAGGGATACGCAGTATTTT.

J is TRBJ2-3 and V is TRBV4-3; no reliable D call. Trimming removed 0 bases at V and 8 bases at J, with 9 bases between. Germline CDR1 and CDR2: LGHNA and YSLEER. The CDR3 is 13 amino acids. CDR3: CASSQDELGTQYF. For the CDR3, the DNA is TGCGCCAGCAGCCAAGATGAGTTGGGTACGCAGTATTTT.

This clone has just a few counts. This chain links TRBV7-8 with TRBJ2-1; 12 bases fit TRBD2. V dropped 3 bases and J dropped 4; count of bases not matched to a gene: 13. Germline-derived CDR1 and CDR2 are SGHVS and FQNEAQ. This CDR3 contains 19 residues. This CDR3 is CASSLTSGGLAGRYNEQFF. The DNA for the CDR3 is TGTGCCAGCAGCTTGACTAGCGGGGGCCTAGCGGGAAGGTACAATGAGCAGTTCTTC.

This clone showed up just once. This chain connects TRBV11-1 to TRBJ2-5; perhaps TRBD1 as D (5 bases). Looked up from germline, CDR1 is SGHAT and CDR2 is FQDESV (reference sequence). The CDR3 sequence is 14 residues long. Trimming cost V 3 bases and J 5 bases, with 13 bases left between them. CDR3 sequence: CASSFVRWGETQYF. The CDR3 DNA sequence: TGTGCCAGCAGCTTCGTCAGGTGGGGCGAGACCCAGTACTTC.

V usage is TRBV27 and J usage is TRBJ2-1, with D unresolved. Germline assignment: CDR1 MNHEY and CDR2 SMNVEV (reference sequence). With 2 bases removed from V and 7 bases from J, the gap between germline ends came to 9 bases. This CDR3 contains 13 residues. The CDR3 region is CASSLPTRNEQFF. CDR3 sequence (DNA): TGTGCCAGCAGTTTACCGACCAGGAATGAGCAGTTCTTC.

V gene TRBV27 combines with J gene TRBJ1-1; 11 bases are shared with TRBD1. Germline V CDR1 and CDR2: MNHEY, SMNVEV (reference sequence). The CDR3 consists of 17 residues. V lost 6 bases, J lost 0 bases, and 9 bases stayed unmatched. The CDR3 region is CASSFRGTGGMNTEAFF. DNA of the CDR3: TGTGCCAGCAGCTTCCGGGGGACAGGGGGTATGAACACTGAAGCTTTCTTT.

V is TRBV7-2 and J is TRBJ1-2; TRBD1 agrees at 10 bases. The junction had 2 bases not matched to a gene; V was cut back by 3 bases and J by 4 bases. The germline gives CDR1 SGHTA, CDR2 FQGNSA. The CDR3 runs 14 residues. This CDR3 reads CASSLGQGSYGYTF. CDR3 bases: TGTGCCAGCAGCTTGGGACAGGGGTCCTATGGCTACACCTTC. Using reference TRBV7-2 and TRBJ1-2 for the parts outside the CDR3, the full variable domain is GAGVSQSPSNKVTEKGKDVELRCDPISGHTALYWYRQSLGQGLEFLIYFQGNSAPDKSGLPSDRFSAERTGGSVSTLTIQRTQQEDSAVYLCASSLGQGSYGYTFGSGTRLTVV.

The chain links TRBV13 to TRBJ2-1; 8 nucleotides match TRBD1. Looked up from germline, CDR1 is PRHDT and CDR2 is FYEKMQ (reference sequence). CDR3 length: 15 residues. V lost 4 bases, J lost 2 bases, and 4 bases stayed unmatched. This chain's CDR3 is CASSSGTGPYNEQFF. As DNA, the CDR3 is TGTGCCAGCAGCTCCGGGACAGGCCCCTACAATGAGCAGTTCTTC.

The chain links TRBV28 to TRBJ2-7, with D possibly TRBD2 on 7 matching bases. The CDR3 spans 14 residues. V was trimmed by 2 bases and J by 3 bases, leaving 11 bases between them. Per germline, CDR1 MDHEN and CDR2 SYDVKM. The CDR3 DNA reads TGTGCCAGCAGTTTACCGCGGGGGCTCTACGAGCAGTACTTC. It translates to CASSLPRGLYEQYF.

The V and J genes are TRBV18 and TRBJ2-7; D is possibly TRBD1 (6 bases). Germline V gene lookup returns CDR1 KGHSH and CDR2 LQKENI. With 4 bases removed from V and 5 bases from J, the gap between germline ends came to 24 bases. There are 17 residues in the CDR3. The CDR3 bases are TGTGCCAGCTCACAGACCGTACTAAGGGACACTCCCCACGAGCAGTACTTC. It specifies CASSQTVLRDTPHEQYF.

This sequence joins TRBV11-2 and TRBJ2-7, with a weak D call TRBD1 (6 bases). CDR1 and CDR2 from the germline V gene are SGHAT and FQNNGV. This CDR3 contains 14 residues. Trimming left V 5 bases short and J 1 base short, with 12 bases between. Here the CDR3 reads CASSTRQVSYEQYF. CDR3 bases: TGTGCCAGCAGCACCCGACAGGTGTCCTACGAGCAGTACTTC.

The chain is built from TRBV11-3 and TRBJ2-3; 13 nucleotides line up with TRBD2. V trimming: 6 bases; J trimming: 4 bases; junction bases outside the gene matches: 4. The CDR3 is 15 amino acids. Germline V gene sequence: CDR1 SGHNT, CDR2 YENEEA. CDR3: CASRGLAGRADTQYF. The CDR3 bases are TGTGCCAGCAGGGGACTAGCGGGAAGGGCAGATACGCAGTATTTT. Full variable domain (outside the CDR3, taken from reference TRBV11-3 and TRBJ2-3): EAGVVQSPRYKIIEKKQPVAFWCNPISGHNTLYWYLQNLGQGPELLIRYENEEAVDDSQLPKDRFSAERLKGVDSTLKIQPAELGDSAVYLCASRGLAGRADTQYFGPGTRLTVL.

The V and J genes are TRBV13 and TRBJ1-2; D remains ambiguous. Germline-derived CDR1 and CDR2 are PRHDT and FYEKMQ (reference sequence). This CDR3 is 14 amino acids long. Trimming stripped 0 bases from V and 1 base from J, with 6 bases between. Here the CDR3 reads CASSLGQRNYGYTF. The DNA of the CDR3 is TGTGCCAGCAGCTTAGGGCAGCGTAACTATGGCTACACCTTC. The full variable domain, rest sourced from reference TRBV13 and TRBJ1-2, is AAGVIQSPRHLIKEKRETATLKCYPIPRHDTVYWYQQGPGQDPQFLISFYEKMQSDKGSIPDRFSAQQFSDYHSELNMSSLELGDSALYFCASSLGQRNYGYTFGSGTRLTVV.

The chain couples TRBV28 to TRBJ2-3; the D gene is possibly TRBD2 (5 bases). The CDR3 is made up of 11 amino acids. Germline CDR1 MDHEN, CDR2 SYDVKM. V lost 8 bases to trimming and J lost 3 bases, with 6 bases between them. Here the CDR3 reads CASERTDTQYF. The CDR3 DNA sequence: TGTGCCAGCGAGCGGACAGATACGCAGTATTTT.

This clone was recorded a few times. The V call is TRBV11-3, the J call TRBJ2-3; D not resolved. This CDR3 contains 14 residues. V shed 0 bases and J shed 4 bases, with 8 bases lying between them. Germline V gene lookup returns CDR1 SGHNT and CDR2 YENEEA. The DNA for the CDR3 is TGTGCCAGCAGCTTAGATCAGGAGTCAGATACGCAGTATTTT. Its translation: CASSLDQESDTQYF.

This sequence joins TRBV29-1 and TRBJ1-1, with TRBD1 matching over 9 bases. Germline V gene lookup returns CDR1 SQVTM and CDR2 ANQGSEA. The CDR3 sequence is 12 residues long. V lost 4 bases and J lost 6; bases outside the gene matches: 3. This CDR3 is CSVGQGGSEAFF. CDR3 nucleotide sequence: TGCAGCGTTGGACAGGGGGGCTCTGAAGCTTTCTTT.

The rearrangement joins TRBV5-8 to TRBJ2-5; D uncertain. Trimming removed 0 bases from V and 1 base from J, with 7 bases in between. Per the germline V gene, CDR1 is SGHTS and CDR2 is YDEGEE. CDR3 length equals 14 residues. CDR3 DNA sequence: TGTGCCAGCAGCTTGGGTGGCGGCCAAGAGACCCAGTACTTC. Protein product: CASSLGGGQETQYF.

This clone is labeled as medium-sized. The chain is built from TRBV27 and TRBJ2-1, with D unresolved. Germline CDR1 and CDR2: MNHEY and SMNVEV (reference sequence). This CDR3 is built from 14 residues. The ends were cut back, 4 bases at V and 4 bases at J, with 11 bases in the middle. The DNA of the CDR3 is TGTGCCAGCAGTTCCAATGGACCTTACAATGAGCAGTTCTTC. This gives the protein CASSSNGPYNEQFF.

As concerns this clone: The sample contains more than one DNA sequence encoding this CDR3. The CDR3 region is CASSSGQETQYF. The CDR3 DNA reads TGCGCCAGCAGCTCAGGCCAAGAGACCCAGTACTTC. This chain links TRBV5-1 with TRBJ2-5; D gene uncertain. The V gene lost 3 bases and the J gene lost 1 base, with 4 bases spanning the gap. CDR1 and CDR2 from the germline V gene are SGHRS and YFSETQ. The CDR3 is 12 amino acids.